The clone carrying this TCR beta chain has a count of ten or more. Its antigen is unidentified. The data were taken from a study of post-analysis software for immune sequencing data. The overall study: The study covered relapsing-remitting, secondary progressive and progressive-relapsing courses of multiple sclerosis.

Germline V CDR1 and CDR2: SEHNR, FQNEAQ (reference sequence). The CDR3 totals 13 residues. Germline trimming cut 5 bases from V and 15 bases from J; bases unmatched to any gene: 10. Unique molecular identifiers were carried by the TCR beta cDNA libraries. TCRdb used MiXCR to reprocess the PCR reads, holding one entry per CDR3 protein. The repertoire holds hundreds of thousands of distinct CDR3 sequences, with 36% as singletons. General study points: Normalized Chao1 diversity was significantly lower in multiple sclerosis patients than in controls. Co-batched samples clustered tightly together by F measure. TRBV segments more frequent in patients than in controls numbered about 5 and included TRBV5-6, TRBV5-1 and TRBV20-1.

The clonotype was recovered from a girl between 5 and 17 years old with multiple sclerosis. V usage is TRBV7-9 and J usage is TRBJ2-1, with 10 nucleotides matching TRBD2. The source material was blood. The CDR3 is CASSPSTSGSGFF. In DNA form, the CDR3 reads TGTGCCAGCAGCCCTTCGACTAGCGGGTCAGGGTTCTTC.